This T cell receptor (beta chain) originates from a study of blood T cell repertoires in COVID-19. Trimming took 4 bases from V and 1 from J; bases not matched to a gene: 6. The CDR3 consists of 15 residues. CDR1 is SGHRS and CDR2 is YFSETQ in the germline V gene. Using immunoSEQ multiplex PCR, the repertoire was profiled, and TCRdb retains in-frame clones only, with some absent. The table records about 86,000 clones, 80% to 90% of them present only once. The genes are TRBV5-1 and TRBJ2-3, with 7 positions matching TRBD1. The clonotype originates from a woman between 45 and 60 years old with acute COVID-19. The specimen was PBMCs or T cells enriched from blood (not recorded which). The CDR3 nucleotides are TGCGCCAGCAGCCCCCGGGACAGCCGCACAGATACGCAGTATTTT. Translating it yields CASSPRDSRTDTQYF.